What follows are 26 T cell receptor beta chains derived from one specimen sequenced in a study of blood T cell repertoires in COVID-19. Repertoires were generated with immunoSEQ multiplex PCR, while TCRdb's copy carries only in-frame clones and drops some. This table holds 55,000 to 80,000 clones, around 80% found once. Sequencing was carried out using peripheral blood. These TCRs come from a man aged 60-69 years with COVID-19, enrolled during active disease.

The rearrangement joins TRBV7-3 to TRBJ2-1; a weak D match, TRBD1 (6 bases). This CDR3 has 15 residues. Trimming removed 3 bases at V and 8 bases at J, with 17 bases between. Germline lookup yields CDR1 SGHTA and CDR2 FQGTGA. CDR3 sequence (DNA): TGTGCCAGCAGCTTTGGGGGCACTACCGCGGATGAGCAGTTCTTC. Amino acids: CASSFGGTTADEQFF. Full variable domain (rest looked up from reference TRBV7-3 and TRBJ2-1): GAGVSQTPSNKVTEKGKYVELRCDPISGHTALYWYRQSLGQGPEFLIYFQGTGAADDSGLPNDRFFAVRPEGSVSTLKIQRTERGDSAVYLCASSFGGTTADEQFFGPGTRLTVL.

This rearrangement joins TRBV2 to TRBJ2-2, with 8 positions matching TRBD1. CDR3 size: 13 residues. With V trimmed by 4 bases and J by 6 bases, 1 base remained unmatched. Per the germline V gene, CDR1 is SNHLY and CDR2 is FYNNEI. CDR3 loop: CASSVQGAGELFF. The CDR3 DNA is TGTGCCAGCAGTGTACAGGGGGCCGGGGAGCTGTTTTTT. The full variable domain, rest sourced from reference TRBV2 and TRBJ2-2, is EPEVTQTPSHQVTQMGQEVILRCVPISNHLYFYWYRQILGQKVEFLVSFYNNEISEKSEIFDDQFSVERPDGSNFTLKIRSTKLEDSAMYFCASSVQGAGELFFGEGSRLTVL.

V usage is TRBV19 and J usage is TRBJ1-1; no reliable D call. V lost 5 bases and J 6 bases, leaving 16 bases between the germline ends. Germline CDR1 LNHDA, CDR2 SQIVND (reference sequence). CDR3 length equals 14 residues. As DNA, the CDR3 is TGTGCCAGTAGTCCCCGTCTGCGCCGGGCTGAAGCTTTCTTT. It yields the protein CASSPRLRRAEAFF.

This clone appeared once. The chain couples TRBV4-2 to TRBJ1-4, with no clear D. Germline V gene data show CDR1 as LGHNA and CDR2 as YNFKEQ. The CDR3 totals 14 residues. Trimming cost V 0 bases and J 5 bases, with 7 bases left between them. As DNA, the CDR3 is TGTGCCAGCAGCCAAGATAGCCGCAATGAAAAACTGTTTTTT. This gives the protein CASSQDSRNEKLFF.

This clone was seen once. The genes are TRBV5-1 and TRBJ1-2; the match to TRBD1 covers 9 bases. Germline loops: CDR1 SGHRS, CDR2 YFSETQ. The CDR3 runs 14 residues. V was pared by 0 bases and J by 7 bases, with 4 bases of the junction left unmatched. CDR3 sequence reads: CASSLGTGDAGYTF. The CDR3 DNA reads TGCGCCAGCAGCTTGGGGACAGGGGATGCTGGCTACACCTTC.

V gene TRBV2 combines with J gene TRBJ2-4, with TRBD1 matching 9 bases. The germline V gene encodes CDR1 SNHLY and CDR2 FYNNEI. The junction had 3 bases not matched to a gene; V was cut back by 6 bases and J by 9 bases. There are 12 residues in the CDR3. This chain's CDR3 is CASSLGQGIQYF. The CDR3 DNA follows: TGTGCCAGCAGCCTGGGACAGGGCATTCAGTACTTC. The full variable domain, in which reference TRBV2 and TRBJ2-4 provide the parts outside the CDR3, is EPEVTQTPSHQVTQMGQEVILRCVPISNHLYFYWYRQILGQKVEFLVSFYNNEISEKSEIFDDQFSVERPDGSNFTLKIRSTKLEDSAMYFCASSLGQGIQYFGAGTRLSVL.

This chain links TRBV7-3 with TRBJ1-2, with 7 bases that match TRBD1. V lost 5 bases, J lost 10 bases, and 10 bases stayed unmatched. Germline V gene sequence: CDR1 SGHTA, CDR2 FQGTGA. The CDR3 totals 13 residues. The CDR3 here is CASSKGQDQDYTF. For the CDR3, the DNA is TGTGCCAGCAGCAAAGGACAGGATCAGGACTACACCTTC.

The chain recombines TRBV18 with TRBJ2-7, with D hard to call. The CDR3 is made up of 11 amino acids. Deletions cut 2 bases from V and 6 bases from J, with 5 bases between. The germline gives CDR1 KGHSH, CDR2 LQKENI. Written as DNA, the CDR3 is TGTGCCAGCTCACCAGACACCGAGCAGTACTTC. Translation gives CASSPDTEQYF.

The chain combines TRBV19 with TRBJ2-1; 8 nucleotides align to TRBD2. The CDR3 spans 14 residues. CDR1 LNHDA and CDR2 SQIVND come from the germline V gene (reference sequence). The J segment lost 5 bases and the V segment lost 9 bases, leaving 9 bases of the junction unmatched. CDR3 in DNA: TGTGCCAGCGGCCGGGGGGGAGGCAACAATGAGCAGTTCTTC. Protein product: CASGRGGGNNEQFF.

The chain carries TRBV6-5 and TRBJ2-1, with 11 bases identical to TRBD2. This CDR3 region has 13 residues. Germline CDR1 and CDR2: MNHEY and SVGAGI. Germline trimming cut 5 bases from V and 7 bases from J; bases unmatched to any gene: 1. DNA of the CDR3: TGTGCCAGCAGTAGACTAGCGGGGAATGAGCAGTTCTTC. It is translated as CASSRLAGNEQFF.

This chain connects TRBV11-2 to TRBJ2-1, with 8 bases lining up with TRBD1. The CDR3 consists of 15 residues. Losses at the gene ends were 4 bases for V and 5 bases for J; bases not matched to a gene: 7. Germline V CDR1 and CDR2: SGHAT, FQNNGV. DNA of the CDR3: TGTGCCAGCAGCTCCACCTCAGGGGGCCACAATGAGCAGTTCTTC. Translated: CASSSTSGGHNEQFF.

This clone has a single count. The rearrangement uses TRBV6-1 and TRBJ1-1; D remains unclear. The V gene's germline CDR1 is MNHNS and CDR2 SASEGT. Trimming shortened V by 3 bases and J by 4 bases, and 9 bases separated the two germline ends. There are 13 residues in the CDR3. The CDR3, as DNA: TGTGCCAGCAGTGACAGGCCCAGCACTGAAGCTTTCTTT. Translated: CASSDRPSTEAFF.

This chain joins TRBV5-6 and TRBJ1-4, with 8 bases fitting TRBD1. The CDR3 runs to 15 residues. The junction had 8 bases not matched to a gene; V was cut back by 4 bases and J by 6 bases. Germline loops: CDR1 SGHDT, CDR2 YYEEEE. CDR3 sequence reads: CASSLWDRRDEKLFF. CDR3 DNA sequence: TGTGCCAGCAGCCTATGGGACAGGAGGGATGAAAAACTGTTTTTT.

The chain employs TRBV12-3 or TRBV12-4 and TRBJ1-1; TRBD1 might be the D (5 bases). CDR3 length: 11 amino acids. The V and J ends lost 3 bases and 8 bases respectively, with 7 bases between them. CDR3 protein: CASSLRTEAFF. In DNA, the CDR3 is TGTGCCAGCAGTTTGCGGACAGAAGCTTTCTTT.

V gene TRBV11-2 combines with J gene TRBJ2-5; TRBD2 matches at 7 bases. CDR1 and CDR2 (germline): SGHAT, FQNNGV. The CDR3 spans 12 residues. J was trimmed by 2 bases and V by 8 bases; bases with no gene match: 2. Here the CDR3 DNA reads TGTGCCAGCGGGCGGGGGCAAGAGACCCAGTACTTC. As protein: CASGRGQETQYF.

The chain has TRBV10-1 and TRBJ2-1; maybe TRBD2 (6 bases). This CDR3 comprises 15 residues. Germline V gives CDR1 WNHNN, CDR2 SYGVQD (reference sequence). V lost 3 bases to trimming and J lost 3 bases, with 12 bases between them. The CDR3 DNA reads TGCGCCAGCAGTGATCGGCGGGGTAACTACAATGAGCAGTTCTTC. It is translated as CASSDRRGNYNEQFF.

The V gene is TRBV11-2, the J gene TRBJ1-3; TRBD1 matches at 7 bases. Trimming took 5 bases from V and 0 from J; bases not matched to a gene: 4. The CDR3 runs to 15 residues. Germline-derived CDR1 and CDR2 are SGHAT and FQNNGV. CDR3 sequence (DNA): TGTGCCAGCAGCCGGGACAGTAGCTCTGGAAACACCATATATTTT. Its translation is CASSRDSSSGNTIYF.

V and J are TRBV12-5 and TRBJ2-2; 7 bases map to TRBD2. The germline CDR1 and CDR2 sequences are LGHNT and FRNRAP. CDR3 length: 15 amino acids. V shed 4 bases and J 6 bases; nucleotides not matched to a gene: 8. The CDR3 DNA follows: TGTGCTAGTGGTTCCGGACAAAGCGGGGCCGGGGAGCTGTTTTTT. As protein: CASGSGQSGAGELFF.

The chain combines TRBV28 with TRBJ1-5, with D possibly being TRBD1 (5 bases). The CDR3 totals 14 residues. Looked up from germline, CDR1 is MDHEN and CDR2 is SYDVKM. The V and J ends lost 9 bases and 0 bases respectively, with 12 bases between them. This CDR3 reads CASGAVNSNQPQHF. Written as DNA, the CDR3 is TGTGCCAGTGGGGCGGTCAATAGCAATCAGCCCCAGCATTTT.

The rearrangement joins TRBV7-3 to TRBJ2-7; TRBD1 aligns across 7 bases. The CDR3 has 15 residues. Germline V gives CDR1 SGHTA, CDR2 FQGTGA. V was clipped by 3 bases and J by 3 bases; unmatched bases: 8. The CDR3: CASSFSPGTVYEQYF. CDR3 coding DNA: TGTGCCAGCAGCTTCTCTCCCGGGACAGTCTACGAGCAGTACTTC.

The V gene is TRBV5-1, the J gene TRBJ2-3, with D maybe TRBD1 (5 bases). Germline lookup yields CDR1 SGHRS and CDR2 YFSETQ. Between the trimmed V and J ends, which lost 10 bases and 0 bases, there was a span of 12 bases. The CDR3 is made up of 13 amino acids. In nucleotides, the CDR3 is TGCGCCTCACAGGTTTCTAGCACAGATACGCAGTATTTT. Protein sequence: CASQVSSTDTQYF.

The chain carries TRBV2 and TRBJ1-6, with 8 nucleotides matching TRBD1. Germline V gene sequence: CDR1 SNHLY, CDR2 FYNNEI. The length of the CDR3 is 13 residues. V lost 3 bases, J lost 11 bases, and 3 bases stayed unmatched. The CDR3 DNA reads TGTGCCAGCAGTGACAGGGGGCAACCACCCCTCCACTTT. Protein product: CASSDRGQPPLHF. Variable domain in full (rest from reference TRBV2 and TRBJ1-6): EPEVTQTPSHQVTQMGQEVILRCVPISNHLYFYWYRQILGQKVEFLVSFYNNEISEKSEIFDDQFSVERPDGSNFTLKIRSTKLEDSAMYFCASSDRGQPPLHFGNGTRLTVT.

This rearrangement joins TRBV24-1 to TRBJ2-5, with TRBD2 matching over 8 bases. Losses at the gene ends were 1 base for V and 5 bases for J; bases not matched to a gene: 11. The CDR3 has 17 residues. CDR1 is KGHDR and CDR2 is SFDVKD in the germline V gene. CDR3 amino acids: CATSDFLAGGVQETQYF. In nucleotides, the CDR3 is TGTGCCACCAGTGATTTCTTGGCGGGGGGTGTTCAGGAGACCCAGTACTTC.

This clone was recorded once. An end of the junction does not agree with germline; a read error may underlie this. The V and J genes are TRBV23-1 and TRBJ1-3; D ambiguous. TRBV23-1 is assigned to the ORF class and has an uncertain function. This CDR3 has 11 residues. The CDR3: CASSVQRRLDF. The CDR3 DNA sequence: TGCGCCAGCAGTGTCCAACGGAGATTGGATTTT.

The V gene is TRBV6-6, the J gene TRBJ2-7; tentatively, D is TRBD2 (6 bases). Trimming pared 2 bases from V and 5 bases from J, leaving 16 bases between. Germline loops: CDR1 MNHNY, CDR2 SVGAGI (reference sequence). CDR3 size: 15 residues. The CDR3 DNA is TGTGCCAGCAGTTACGAAACTAACGGCGGGGACGAGCAGTACTTC. This sequence encodes CASSYETNGGDEQYF.

The chain combines TRBV24-1 with TRBJ1-2, with TRBD1 as a possible D gene (5 bases). V was shortened by 9 bases and J by 2 bases, with 9 bases between the two germline ends. The CDR3 extends over 12 amino acids. The V gene's germline CDR1 is KGHDR and CDR2 SFDVKD. The CDR3 bases are TGTGCCACCTCCCGGGGGAACTATGGCTACACCTTC. This translates into CATSRGNYGYTF.